A selection of T cell receptor beta chains follows, all from one sample in a study of control samples from healthy donors and cancer patients. Repertoires were generated with immunoSEQ multiplex PCR, while TCRdb's copy carries only in-frame clones and drops some. The sample has under 110,000 clones, around nine tenths seen once. The sample was blood. These receptors were taken from a man younger than 40 in good health. Both conserved end residues are part of each CDR3. D genes are given only for firm matches. Expanded clones get a size class; other rows say once, few or many, or leave the size out.

TRBV19,TRBJ2-4,-,once,CASGTGLAKNIQYF,TGTGCCAGTGGGACGGGACTAGCCAAAAACATTCAGTACTTC
TRBV7-9,TRBJ1-2,-,-,CASSLEASGYTF,TGTGCCAGCAGCTTAGAGGCTTCTGGCTACACCTTC
TRBV9,TRBJ1-3,TRBD1,-,CASSVASTGASGNTIYF,TGTGCCAGCAGCGTGGCCTCTACAGGGGCTTCTGGAAACACCATATATTTT
TRBV5-4,TRBJ2-7,-,-,CASSLILGSEWGVYEQYF,TGTGCCAGCAGCTTGATTTTGGGCTCTGAATGGGGGGTTTACGAGCAGTACTTC
TRBV29-1,TRBJ1-1,-,-,CSVRLNTEAFF,TGCAGCGTTCGCCTGAACACTGAAGCTTTCTTT
TRBV2,TRBJ1-1,TRBD1,-,CASTVDRVTEAFF,TGTGCCAGCACCGTGGACAGGGTCACTGAAGCTTTCTTT
TRBV28,TRBJ2-5,-,-,CASSSPRAELLQETQYF,TGTGCCAGCAGTTCCCCTCGAGCGGAGCTTTTACAAGAGACCCAGTACTTC
TRBV9,TRBJ2-1,TRBD2,-,CASSVGLGLAEINEQFF,TGTGCCAGCAGCGTTGGCCTTGGACTAGCGGAAATTAATGAGCAGTTCTTC
TRBV7-9,TRBJ1-2,-,-,CASSLSGNNYGYTF,TGTGCCAGCAGCTTAAGTGGGAATAACTATGGCTACACCTTC
TRBV11-2,TRBJ1-2,-,-,CASSPRQNPINYGYTF,TGTGCCAGCAGCCCTAGACAGAACCCCATTAACTATGGCTACACCTTC
TRBV5-6,TRBJ2-3,TRBD1,-,CASRMTGGESPDTQYF,TGTGCCAGCAGGATGACAGGGGGCGAATCCCCAGATACGCAGTATTTT
TRBV9,TRBJ1-1,-,-,CASSVGRGTEAFF,TGTGCCAGCAGCGTAGGCAGGGGCACTGAAGCTTTCTTT
TRBV29-1,TRBJ2-1,-,-,CSVVGGTPLSYNEQFF,TGCAGCGTTGTAGGGGGGACACCCTTATCCTACAATGAGCAGTTCTTC
TRBV4-1,TRBJ1-3,-,-,CASSQDFPPSGGNTIYF,TGCGCCAGCAGCCAAGATTTTCCCCCGTCTGGTGGAAACACCATATATTTT
TRBV27,TRBJ2-1,TRBD2,-,CASSLGLAAVQGEQFF,TGTGCCAGCAGTTTAGGACTAGCGGCGGTTCAGGGTGAGCAGTTCTTC
TRBV7-9,TRBJ1-4,TRBD1,-,CASTGITGGIEKLFF,TGTGCCAGCACTGGAATAACAGGGGGGATAGAAAAACTGTTTTTT
TRBV3-1/TRBV3-2,TRBJ2-3,TRBD1,once,CASSQGDRAADTQYF,TGTGCCAGCAGCCAAGGGGACAGGGCTGCAGATACGCAGTATTTT
TRBV12-3/TRBV12-4,TRBJ2-3,-,-,CASSPQQAQYF,TGTGCCAGCAGTCCCCAGCAAGCGCAGTATTTT
TRBV7-8,TRBJ2-2,-,-,CASSSPGAGELFF,TGTGCCAGCAGCTCGCCAGGGGCCGGGGAGCTGTTTTTT
TRBV10-3,TRBJ1-1,-,-,CAISEQRESRNTEAFF,TGTGCCATCAGTGAGCAAAGGGAATCGAGGAACACTGAAGCTTTCTTT
TRBV6-2/TRBV6-3,TRBJ1-4,-,medium-sized,CASSFGRMAGSEKLFF,TGTGCCAGCAGTTTTGGCCGAATGGCAGGGTCTGAAAAACTGTTTTTT
TRBV6-1,TRBJ1-2,-,-,CASSEGGADNYGYTF,TGTGCCAGCAGTGAAGGGGGCGCCGATAACTATGGCTACACCTTC
TRBV5-6,TRBJ2-1,-,-,CASSLAPSTNEQFF,TGTGCCAGCAGCTTGGCCCCTAGTACCAATGAGCAGTTCTTC
TRBV30,TRBJ1-4,-,once,CASTSGKVSRANEKLFF,TGTGCCTCGACCTCAGGGAAAGTCTCTAGGGCTAATGAAAAACTGTTTTTT
TRBV4-1,TRBJ1-6,-,-,CASSQEGPYNSPLHF,TGCGCCAGCAGCCAAGAAGGCCCATATAATTCACCCCTCCACTTT